The clone carrying this T cell receptor beta chain has just a few counts. Its antigen is not known. One end of the junction is discordant with germline, which a read error may explain. The sample belongs to a study of blood T cells in healthy people across ages. Study-level results: TCR beta diversity, measured per million T cells, fell in a roughly linear way with age. Estimates of total diversity, which came from one million sequenced T cells, were considered to be underestimates. PBMCs that were unsorted prevented a conclusive naive versus antigen-experienced comparison.

Germline loops: CDR1 LNHNV, CDR2 YYDKDF (reference sequence). The CDR3 contains 16 residues. For the second PCR, which ran for about 7 to 12 cycles, a sample-barcoded 5' primer and a J-beta primer mix were used. Each CDR3 protein is one row after TCRdb ran MiXCR on the 5' RACE reads. This sample has a few hundred thousand distinct CDR3 sequences; roughly half occur once, and the top ten carry around 53%. This chain links TRBV15 with TRBJ2-3; maybe TRBD1 (6 bases). The sequence derives from a man aged 55 to 70 in good health. Sample: blood. The DNA for the CDR3 is TGTGCCACCAGCAGAGACCCCCAGGGGACCACAGGTACGCAGTATTTT. It codes for CATSRDPQGTTGTQYF.